The 15 T cell receptor beta chains below all came from one sample that was sequenced in a study of blood T cell repertoires in COVID-19. Measured with immunoSEQ multiplex PCR; TCRdb has only the in-frame clones, and not every one. The table records about 87,000 clones, about 83% of them present only once. Sequenced sample: peripheral blood. The receptors were gathered from a woman aged 60 to 75 with acute or convalescent COVID-19.

This chain joins TRBV7-9 and TRBJ1-1; possible D gene TRBD1, 6 bases. Germline CDR1 is SEHNR and CDR2 is FQNEAQ (reference sequence). V dropped 4 bases and J dropped 5 bases, with 14 bases sitting between them. The CDR3 consists of 14 residues. The CDR3 DNA reads TGTGCCAGCAGCTCCCGACAGGTGCTGACTGAAGCTTTCTTT. Translated: CASSSRQVLTEAFF.

The V and J genes are TRBV5-4 and TRBJ2-3, with unresolved D. Between the trimmed V and J ends, which lost 0 bases and 2 bases, there was a span of 7 bases. Germline CDR1 reads SGHNT; CDR2 reads YYREEE (reference sequence). CDR3 length: 14 amino acids. The CDR3 DNA reads TGTGCCAGCAGCTTGGTACAGCACACAGATACGCAGTATTTT. It yields the protein CASSLVQHTDTQYF.

The genes are TRBV19 and TRBJ1-2; D gene uncertain. There are 14 residues in the CDR3. CDR1 and CDR2 from the germline V gene are LNHDA and SQIVND (reference sequence). The germline V and J ends were trimmed by 2 bases and 1 base, with 8 bases remaining between them. CDR3 DNA: TGTGCCAGTAGTATACAGGCGGGTAACTATGGCTACACCTTC. Protein product: CASSIQAGNYGYTF.

This sequence joins TRBV6-1 and TRBJ1-2; D may be TRBD1 (5 bases). CDR1 MNHNS and CDR2 SASEGT come from the germline V gene. Trimming removed 0 bases at V and 4 bases at J, with 15 bases between. This CDR3 contains 16 residues. The CDR3 bases are TGTGCCAGCAGTGAAGCTGTCCGCCAGGGAATCTATGGCTACACCTTC. Protein: CASSEAVRQGIYGYTF.

CDR3 region: CSVGMDRGYGYTF. CDR3 coding DNA: TGCAGCGTTGGAATGGACAGGGGCTATGGCTACACCTTC. The chain uses TRBV29-1 and TRBJ1-2; 9 nucleotides align to TRBD1. Germline-derived CDR1 and CDR2 are SQVTM and ANQGSEA. CDR3 length equals 13 residues. Germline trimming cut 4 bases from V and 4 bases from J; bases unmatched to any gene: 4.

The chain recombines TRBV5-4 with TRBJ2-7; 9 bases are a match to TRBD1. The V gene end was trimmed by 4 bases and the J gene end by 1 base; junction bases not matched to a gene: 3. Germline V gene data show CDR1 as SGHNT and CDR2 as YYREEE (reference sequence). The CDR3 is 14 amino acids. CDR3 in DNA: TGTGCCAGCAGCGGGACAGGGATATCCTACGAGCAGTACTTC. Amino acids: CASSGTGISYEQYF.

V and J are TRBV6-5 and TRBJ1-2, with 8 nucleotides matching TRBD1. Germline lookup yields CDR1 MNHEY and CDR2 SVGAGI. V dropped 4 bases and J dropped 9; count of bases not matched to a gene: 10. This CDR3 is 14 amino acids long. The CDR3 sequence is CASSSMGQVKSYTF. The CDR3 coding sequence is TGTGCCAGCAGTTCTATGGGACAGGTTAAAAGCTACACCTTC.

The J gene is TRBJ2-7, the V gene TRBV7-9; D might be TRBD2 (7 bases). Germline V lookup: CDR1 SEHNR, CDR2 FQNEAQ (reference sequence). This CDR3 is 15 amino acids long. Trimming stripped 7 bases from V and 2 bases from J, with 18 bases between. CDR3 in DNA: TGTGCCAGCACCAAATCCGCGGGGGCGACCTACGAGCAGTACTTC. Encoded protein: CASTKSAGATYEQYF.

In this sample, this clone turned up once. CDR3 sequence (DNA): TGTGCCACCAGTGATTTAGTCGGGGTGCGGTACTTC. Translating gives CATSDLVGVRYF. This chain joins TRBV24-1 and TRBJ2-7; a weak D match, TRBD2 (5 bases). V lost 1 base and J 12 bases, leaving 12 bases between the germline ends. Germline-derived CDR1 and CDR2 are KGHDR and SFDVKD. The CDR3 sequence is 12 residues long.

DNA for the CDR3: TGTGCCAGCAGCTCACCGGGACTAGCGGGGGGAGGGACCGGGGAGCTGTTTTTT. This gives the protein CASSSPGLAGGGTGELFF. V is TRBV9 and J is TRBJ2-2; 15 bases line up with TRBD2. CDR1 SGDLS and CDR2 YYNGEE come from the germline V gene. Trimming cost V 4 bases and J 5 bases; bases outside gene matches: 9. The CDR3 spans 18 residues.

The chain is built from TRBV10-1 and TRBJ2-7; TRBD2 agrees at 8 bases. V lost 5 bases, J lost 2 bases, and 14 bases stayed unmatched. Germline V gives CDR1 WNHNN, CDR2 SYGVQD (reference sequence). The CDR3 extends over 17 amino acids. CDR3 protein: CASSPGMGAGDTYEQYF. CDR3 nucleotides: TGCGCCAGCAGTCCGGGCATGGGAGCGGGAGATACCTACGAGCAGTACTTC.

This chain joins TRBV2 and TRBJ2-1, with D perhaps TRBD2 (6 bases). The V end lost 3 bases, the J end lost 3 bases, and 6 bases lay between the germline ends. Germline V gene sequence: CDR1 SNHLY, CDR2 FYNNEI. This CDR3 is 13 amino acids long. CDR3 region: CASSEGGYNEQFF. CDR3 DNA sequence: TGTGCCAGCAGTGAGGGGGGCTACAATGAGCAGTTCTTC.

V and J are TRBV18 and TRBJ2-7; 8 bases agree with TRBD1. The V gene's germline CDR1 is KGHSH and CDR2 LQKENI. J gave up 2 bases and V 1 base, and 1 base lay outside the gene matches. The length of the CDR3 is 14 residues. CDR3 nucleotide sequence: TGTGCCAGCTCACCACGGACAGGGCCCTACGAGCAGTACTTC. Protein: CASSPRTGPYEQYF.

The V and J genes are TRBV19 and TRBJ2-5, with 9 positions matching TRBD2. V lost 3 bases to trimming and J lost 5 bases; unmatched junction nucleotides: 7. Per germline, CDR1 LNHDA and CDR2 SQIVND (reference sequence). The CDR3 loop spans 15 amino acids. The chain's CDR3 is CASSMREGRTETQYF. In DNA, the CDR3 is TGTGCCAGTAGTATGCGGGAGGGAAGGACGGAGACCCAGTACTTC. The full variable domain, with the rest looked up from reference TRBV19 and TRBJ2-5, is DGGITQSPKYLFRKEGQNVTLSCEQNLNHDAMYWYRQDPGQGLRLIYYSQIVNDFQKGDIAEGYSVSREKKESFPLTVTSAQKNPTAFYLCASSMREGRTETQYFGPGTRLLVL.

The CDR3 spells CASSPTGVLSPLHF. DNA of the CDR3: TGCGCCAGCAGCCCAACAGGGGTGCTCTCACCCCTCCACTTT. The genes are TRBV5-1 and TRBJ1-6, with 7 bases lining up with TRBD1. This CDR3 comprises 14 residues. After removal of 4 bases from V and 10 bases from J, the junction contained 8 bases not matched to a gene. CDR1 and CDR2 from the germline V gene are SGHRS and YFSETQ.